This T cell receptor (beta chain) was found in a study of tumour-infiltrating T cells in Burkitt lymphoma (dated by TCRdb to the early 2020s). About the study as a whole: The Burkitt lymphoma cohort comprised 75 to 95 patients and spanned all epidemiological subtypes of the disease. TCR repertoire data were compared against clinical outcome, and productive clonality predicted overall survival and progression-free survival independently of established prognostic factors such as age at diagnosis.

Library method: the immunoSEQ multiplex PCR assay. TCRdb took over this immuneACCESS table, retaining in-frame rearrangements with V and J assigned. Such tables are incomplete; in checked studies, under half of the missing clones stem from an unresolved V gene, and the remainder is unexplained. This sample holds thousands of clones; 14% were observed only once. Around 3.3% of the sample belongs to the ten largest clones. There are a few counts of this clone. What antigen it recognizes has not been identified. Base qualities are not provided; no much larger clone lies one nucleotide away. Distinct nucleotide sequences in the sample also encode this CDR3. The CDR3 numbers 10 residues from cysteine through phenylalanine. Only the CDR3 region is kept as DNA, spanning 30 bases read in frame from base 1. The trim is 4 bases for V and 7 bases for J, with a gap of 7 bases between the germline ends. The germline V gene gives CDR1 as SQVTM and CDR2 as ANQGSEA.

The full study reports these points: Several public clonotypes shared across numerous Burkitt lymphoma patients were found, suggesting shared tumour neoantigen selection absent from diffuse large B-cell lymphoma.

Source material: tumor tissue. Recombination connected TRBV29-1 to TRBJ1-1; the D gene assignment is ambiguous. The clonotype comes from a human donor with Burkitt lymphoma. The DNA sequence is given as TGCAGCGTTGTTGAATATGAAGCTTTCTTT. Its protein is CSVVEYEAFF.